This T cell receptor beta chain was documented in a study of regulatory T cells in long-lasting Graves disease. Regarding the study as a whole: TRBV28, TRBJ1-2 and TRBJ2-5 were favored in persistent disease.

The table lists this clonotype with many counts. Its antigen is still unknown. In building TCR beta libraries, iRepertoire HTBI primers were used together with Arm-PCR of CDR3 regions. TCRdb analysed the multiplex PCR reads with MiXCR anew, one entry per CDR3 protein. The table includes 350,000 to 500,000 distinct CDR3 sequences, roughly 15% detected once. Described time point: newly diagnosed GD, antithyroid drugs for less than 3 months. PBMCs were the source of the RNA used for TCR sequencing. This CDR3 has 13 residues. Trimming took 3 bases from V and 2 from J; bases not matched to a gene: 3. Germline CDR1 DFQATT, CDR2 SNEGSKA (reference sequence). The same data also contributed to another study, on T cells in Graves' hyperthyroidism and ophthalmopathy.

Sequencing was performed on peripheral blood mononuclear cells (PBMCs), taken at new diagnosis, from a patient treated with antithyroid drugs. The sequence was obtained from a woman in her forties or fifties with Graves disease. The chain combines TRBV20-1 with TRBJ2-5; 7 bases match TRBD1. The chain's CDR3 is CSASWTGQETQYF. The CDR3 nucleotides read TGCAGTGCTAGTTGGACAGGACAAGAGACCCAGTACTTC.